The entry below describes one T cell receptor (beta chain). V dropped 3 bases and J dropped 0 bases, with 12 bases sitting between them. The CDR3 runs 15 residues. Germline assignment: CDR1 SGHRS and CDR2 YFSETQ. The protocol was immunoSEQ multiplex PCR, while the TCRdb copy is restricted to in-frame clones and leaves out a portion. The table records 60,000 or so clones, about 88% of them present only once. This sample was included in a study of blood T cell repertoires in COVID-19. The sequenced material came from peripheral blood. The TCR comes from a woman aged 65 to 85 with active COVID-19. V gene TRBV5-1 combines with J gene TRBJ1-1; D is undetermined. The CDR3 nucleotides are TGCGCCAGCAGCTCCCCGGGAATCATGAACACTGAAGCTTTCTTT. Its translation is CASSSPGIMNTEAFF. Variable domain in full (rest from reference TRBV5-1 and TRBJ1-1): KAGVTQTPRYLIKTRGQQVTLSCSPISGHRSVSWYQQTPGQGLQFLFEYFSETQRNKGNFPGRFSGRQFSNSRSEMNVSTLELGDSALYLCASSSPGIMNTEAFFGQGTRLTVV.